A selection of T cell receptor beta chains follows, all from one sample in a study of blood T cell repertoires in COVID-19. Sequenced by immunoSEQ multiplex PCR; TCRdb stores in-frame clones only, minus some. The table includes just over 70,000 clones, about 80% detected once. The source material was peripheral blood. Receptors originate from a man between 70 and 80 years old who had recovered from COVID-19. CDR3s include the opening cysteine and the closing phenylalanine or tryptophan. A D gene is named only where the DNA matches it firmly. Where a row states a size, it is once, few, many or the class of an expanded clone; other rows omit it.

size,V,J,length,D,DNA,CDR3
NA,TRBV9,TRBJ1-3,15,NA,TGTGCCAGCAGCGTAGAGGGGTTATCTGGAAACACCATATATTTT,CASSVEGLSGNTIYF
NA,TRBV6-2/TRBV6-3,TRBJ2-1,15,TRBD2,TGTGCCAGCAGTCGGACTAGCGGGAAATACAATGAGCAGTTCTTC,CASSRTSGKYNEQFF
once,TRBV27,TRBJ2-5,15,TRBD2,TGTGCCAGCAGTGTAGTAGCGGGGATTGGGGAGACCCAGTACTTC,CASSVVAGIGETQYF
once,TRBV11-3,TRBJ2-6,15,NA,TGTGCCAGCAGCCTGAGTCGCTCTGGGGCCAACGTCCTGACTTTC,CASSLSRSGANVLTF
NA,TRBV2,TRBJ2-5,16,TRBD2,TGTGCCAGCATGGGTCCGGGGACTAGCACACAAGAGACCCAGTACTTC,CASMGPGTSTQETQYF
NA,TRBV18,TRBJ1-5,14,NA,TGTGCCAGCTCACTCTCAGGGGAAAATCAGCCCCAGCATTTT,CASSLSGENQPQHF
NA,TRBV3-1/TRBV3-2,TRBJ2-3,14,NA,TGTGCCAGCAGCCGTGGGCGGGCCGTAGATACGCAGTATTTT,CASSRGRAVDTQYF
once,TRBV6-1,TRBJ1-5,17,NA,TGTGCCAGCAGTGAACGGGGGGCGATAGGAAGCAATCAGCCCCAGCATTTT,CASSERGAIGSNQPQHF
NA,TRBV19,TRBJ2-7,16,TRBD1,TGTGCCAGTAGTCCGGGACAGGGTATGGCCACCTACGAGCAGTACTTC,CASSPGQGMATYEQYF
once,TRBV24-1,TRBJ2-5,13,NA,TGTGCCACCAGTGGACCTGGGGGGGAGACCCAGTACTTC,CATSGPGGETQYF
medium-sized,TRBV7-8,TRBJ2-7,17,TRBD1,TGTGCCAGCAGCTTCCCCCGGGACAGCGAACCGTCCTACGAGCAGTACTTC,CASSFPRDSEPSYEQYF
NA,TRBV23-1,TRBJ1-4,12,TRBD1,TGCGCCAGCAGTCAACAAACAGGGGCACTGTTTTTT,CASSQQTGALFF
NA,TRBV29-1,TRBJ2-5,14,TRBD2,TGCAGCGCGAGGGGTACTAGCGGGATTGAGACCCAGTACTTC,CSARGTSGIETQYF
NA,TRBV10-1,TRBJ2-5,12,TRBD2,TGCGCCAGCAGTGTGGGGGGGGAGACCCAGTACTTC,CASSVGGETQYF
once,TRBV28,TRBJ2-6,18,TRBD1,TGTGCCAGCAGCCCGGACAGGGGAGCCTCCTCTGGGGCCAACGTCCTGACTTTC,CASSPDRGASSGANVLTF
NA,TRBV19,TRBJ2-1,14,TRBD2,TGTGCCAGCTCGCAAGGGACTATTGACAATGAGCAGTTCTTC,CASSQGTIDNEQFF
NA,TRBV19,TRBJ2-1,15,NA,TGTGCCAACAGACCCCTACAGGGAGCCTACAATGAGCAGTTCTTC,CANRPLQGAYNEQFF
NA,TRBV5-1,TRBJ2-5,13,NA,TGCGCCAGCAGCGAAGCCGTCCAAGAGACCCAGTACTTC,CASSEAVQETQYF
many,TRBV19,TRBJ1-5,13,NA,TGTGCCAGTAGTTCTGTCACTAATCAGCCCCAGCATTTT,CASSSVTNQPQHF
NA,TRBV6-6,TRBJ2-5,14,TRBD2,TGTGCCAGCAGCTCGGGACTAGCCGCAGAGACCCAGTACTTC,CASSSGLAAETQYF
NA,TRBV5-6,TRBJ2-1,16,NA,TGTGCCAGCAGCTTGGGGGCCACCCGACCTTACAATGAGCAGTTCTTC,CASSLGATRPYNEQFF
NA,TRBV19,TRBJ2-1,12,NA,TGTGCCAGTAGTATGTCGGTACGGGAGCAGTTCTTC,CASSMSVREQFF
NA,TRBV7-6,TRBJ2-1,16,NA,TGTGCCAGCAGCTTAGCGCAGGCGGGGACCCACAATGAGCAGTTCTTC,CASSLAQAGTHNEQFF
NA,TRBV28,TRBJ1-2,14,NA,TGTGCCAGCAGTTTATTTGGGGGCGCCTATGGCTACACCTTC,CASSLFGGAYGYTF
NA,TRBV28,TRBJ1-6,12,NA,TGTGCCAGCAGTCCACAGAATTCACCCCTCCACTTT,CASSPQNSPLHF
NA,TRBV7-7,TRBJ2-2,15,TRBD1,TGTGCCAGCAGCTCGGACAGGGGGCTATCCGGGGAGCTGTTTTTT,CASSSDRGLSGELFF
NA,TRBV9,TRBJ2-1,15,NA,TGTGCCAGCAGCGTAGTGGCCAACTCCTACAATGAGCAGTTCTTC,CASSVVANSYNEQFF